The clone carrying this T cell receptor (beta chain) was detected a few times. Time point: patch test 2, 6 weeks after DPC sensitization. As for treatment: therapeutic diphenylcyclopropenone sensitization with weekly scalp DPC. Trimming took off 6 bases at V and 3 bases at J, with 18 bases between the two ends. This CDR3 has 15 residues. CDR1 MNHEY and CDR2 SVGEGT come from the germline V gene. The data are from a study of human T cells and chemical hapten exposure. The wider study: In the sensitization step, 2% DPC was placed on approximately 2 cm by approximately 2 cm of upper inner arm skin.

TCRdb reprocessed the RACE reads via MiXCR and lists one record per CDR3 protein. The data contain about 140,000 distinct CDR3 sequences, about 11% of them singletons. The receptor comes from a woman aged 50 to 60 with alopecia areata. Some clones in this sample may be carry-over from other donors' samples. The V call is TRBV6-2 or TRBV6-3, the J call TRBJ2-7; D is possibly TRBD1 or TRBD2 (5 bases each). This specimen consisted of whole blood, obtained in connection with sensitization to the hapten diphenylcyclopropenone (DPC). CDR3 region: CASSDPGQGLYEQYF. DNA of the CDR3: TGTGCCAGCAGCGATCCGGGGCAGGGCCTCTACGAGCAGTACTTC.